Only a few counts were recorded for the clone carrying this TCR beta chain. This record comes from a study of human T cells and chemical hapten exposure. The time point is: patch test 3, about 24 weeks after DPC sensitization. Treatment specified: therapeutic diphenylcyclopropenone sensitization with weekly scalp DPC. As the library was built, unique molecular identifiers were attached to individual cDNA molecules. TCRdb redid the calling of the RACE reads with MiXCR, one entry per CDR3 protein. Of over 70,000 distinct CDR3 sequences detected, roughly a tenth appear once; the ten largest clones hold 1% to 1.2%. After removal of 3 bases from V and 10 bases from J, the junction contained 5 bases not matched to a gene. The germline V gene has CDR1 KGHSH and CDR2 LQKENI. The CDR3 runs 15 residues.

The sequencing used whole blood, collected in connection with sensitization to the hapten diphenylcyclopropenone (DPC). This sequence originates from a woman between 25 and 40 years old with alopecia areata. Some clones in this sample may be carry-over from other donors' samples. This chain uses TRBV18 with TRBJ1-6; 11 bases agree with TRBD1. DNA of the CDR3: TGTGCCAGCTCACCGCAGGACAGGGGGCGATCACCCCTCCACTTT. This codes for CASSPQDRGRSPLHF.